Detailed here is one T cell receptor (beta chain). Profiling relied on immunoSEQ multiplex PCR, and the TCRdb table lists in-frame clones only, not all of them. The table includes just over 300,000 clones, around 90% detected once. The data were obtained in a study of blood T cell repertoires in COVID-19. Background on the study: Both acute and convalescent COVID-19 samples were obtained from the United States, Italy and Spain.

The CDR3 is 18 residues long. Material for sequencing was peripheral blood. The rearrangement uses TRBV12-1 and TRBJ2-3; the D call in the table, TRBD2, was not verified against the DNA. TRBV12-1 is a pseudogene locus. The receptor's source is a man aged 18 to 29 with active or convalescent COVID-19. Here the CDR3 DNA reads TGTGCCAGCAGCTTTGGGCGGGAGGAGGTAGCTAGCACAGATACGCAGTATTTT. Translation gives CASSFGREEVASTDTQYF.